This T cell receptor beta chain was documented in a study of shared clonotypes between healthy human individuals. Study results and caveats: Among a handful of donors, roughly 5.5% of naive CD4 clonotypes were found in common.

The germline V and J ends were trimmed by 2 bases and 4 bases, with 14 bases remaining between them. This CDR3 comprises 15 residues. Germline V lookup: CDR1 SGHRS, CDR2 YFSETQ. Produced via immunoSEQ multiplex PCR; TCRdb's table is partial and in-frame only. The data show approximately 2.5 million clones, roughly 93% seen once. About this clone: What it binds is unknown.

The clonotype comes from a man between 18 and 29 years old in good health. Some clones in this sample may be carry-over from other donors' samples. The specimen was naive CD4+ T cells from PBMCs. Indicated subset: CD45RA+ positively selected. The genes are TRBV5-1 and TRBJ2-3; maybe TRBD1 (6 bases). DNA of the CDR3: TGCGCCAGCAGCTTCCTGCGACAGGATTCAGATACGCAGTATTTT. Protein sequence: CASSFLRQDSDTQYF.